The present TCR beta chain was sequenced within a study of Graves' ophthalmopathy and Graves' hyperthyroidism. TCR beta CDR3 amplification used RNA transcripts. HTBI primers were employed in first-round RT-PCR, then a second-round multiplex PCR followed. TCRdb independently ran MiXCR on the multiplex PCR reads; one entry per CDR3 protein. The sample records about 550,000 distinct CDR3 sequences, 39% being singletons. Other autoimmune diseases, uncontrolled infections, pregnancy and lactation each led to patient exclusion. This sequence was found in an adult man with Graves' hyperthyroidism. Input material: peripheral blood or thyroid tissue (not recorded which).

The CDR3 sequence: CSVYSGTGAYEQYF. The CDR3 DNA reads TGCAGCGTCTATAGCGGGACAGGGGCCTACGAGCAGTACTTC. The chain links TRBV29-1 to TRBJ2-7; 10 positions match TRBD1. Per the germline V gene, CDR1 is SQVTM and CDR2 is ANQGSEA. J lost 2 bases, V lost 6 bases, and 7 bases had no gene match. The CDR3 has 14 amino acids.